The rows below give T cell receptor beta chains drawn from one sample of a study of cytomegalovirus exposure and HLA in healthy donors. Clones were sequenced by immunoSEQ multiplex PCR, and TCRdb holds only the in-frame ones, with some missing. Among under 150,000 clones listed, approximately 81% were seen once. The sample was PBMCs. These receptors originate from a boy younger than 10 in good health and CMV-seronegative. The CDR3 runs from the conserved cysteine through the conserved F or W. Each record gives: D gene, J gene, V gene, CDR3 protein. A D gene is named only where the DNA matches it firmly.

d_call: TRBD1
j_call: TRBJ2-5
v_call: TRBV2
cdr3_aa: CATGRGTVGETQYF

d_call: NA
j_call: TRBJ2-5
v_call: TRBV27
cdr3_aa: CASSLEARHF

d_call: NA
j_call: TRBJ1-5
v_call: TRBV21-1
cdr3_aa: CASRTYSNQPQHF

d_call: TRBD2
j_call: TRBJ2-7
v_call: TRBV27
cdr3_aa: CASSFSLAGGEQYF

d_call: TRBD1
j_call: TRBJ2-2
v_call: TRBV11-3
cdr3_aa: CASSLGRGRFIRDSGELFF

d_call: NA
j_call: TRBJ2-7
v_call: TRBV29-1
cdr3_aa: CSVEWGDRSSYEQYF

d_call: TRBD2
j_call: TRBJ2-1
v_call: TRBV10-2
cdr3_aa: CASRELRLAGGPRGLNEQFF

d_call: NA
j_call: TRBJ1-5
v_call: TRBV2
cdr3_aa: CASRRQLTQPQHF

d_call: NA
j_call: TRBJ2-1
v_call: TRBV7-9
cdr3_aa: CASSSTRDRRDEQFF

d_call: TRBD1
j_call: TRBJ1-4
v_call: TRBV19
cdr3_aa: CASSNRDRGFREKLFF

d_call: TRBD2
j_call: TRBJ2-7
v_call: TRBV5-1
cdr3_aa: CASSLASSGGHEQYF

d_call: NA
j_call: TRBJ2-5
v_call: TRBV11-1
cdr3_aa: CASSLRQYQETQYF

d_call: TRBD1
j_call: TRBJ1-6
v_call: TRBV30
cdr3_aa: CAWSPGQSNSPLHF

d_call: TRBD2
j_call: TRBJ2-5
v_call: TRBV19
cdr3_aa: CASSIRGPGVAGGSKTQYF

d_call: TRBD2
j_call: TRBJ2-7
v_call: TRBV20-1
cdr3_aa: CSVQREYEQYF

d_call: NA
j_call: TRBJ1-1
v_call: TRBV7-2
cdr3_aa: CASSRDSNTEAFF

d_call: NA
j_call: TRBJ1-6
v_call: TRBV6-5
cdr3_aa: CASSYSLNSPLHF